The present TCR beta chain was sequenced within a study of shared clonotypes between healthy human individuals. Study observations and caveats: There were few donors, and this limited the genetic and exposure-history diversity represented. Tissues were not sampled, only blood, and their repertoires likely differ.

Extraction of genomic DNA in unsorted samples used tens of millions of PBMCs. Germline CDR1 and CDR2: SEHNR and FQNEAQ (reference sequence). Deletions cut 6 bases from V and 0 bases from J, with 6 bases between. The CDR3 sequence is 14 residues long. Sequencing used immunoSEQ multiplex PCR; TCRdb keeps in-frame clones, though not all of them. Of 450,000 or so clones in the sample, around 77% are singletons; the top ten hold around 12%. Remarks on this clone: Antigen specificity is unknown. Other nucleotide sequences in the sample specify the same CDR3.

This chain joins TRBV7-9 and TRBJ2-6; D remains unclear. The TCR sequence derives from a woman in her thirties or forties in good health. Some clones in this sample may be carry-over from other donors' samples. The sample consisted of PBMCs. CDR3 in amino acids: CASRPSSGANVLTF. For the CDR3, the DNA is TGTGCCAGCAGGCCGAGCTCTGGGGCCAACGTCCTGACTTTC.